The following is a T cell receptor beta chain sequence with its context. The germline V gene has CDR1 SGDLS and CDR2 YYNGEE. The CDR3 covers 13 residues. Between the trimmed V and J ends, which lost 0 bases and 8 bases, there was a span of 6 bases. The sample belongs to a study of blood T cell repertoires in COVID-19. Method: immunoSEQ multiplex PCR; TCRdb's copy keeps in-frame clones and lacks some. The sample records about 110,000 clones, 80% being singletons. This clonotype was obtained from a man in his 70s with acute or convalescent COVID-19. The chain couples TRBV9 to TRBJ1-6; no firm D call. Specimen: peripheral blood. CDR3 amino acids: CASSVGADSPLHF. The CDR3 region has the DNA TGTGCCAGCAGCGTAGGGGCAGATTCACCCCTCCACTTT. Filled out from reference TRBV9 and TRBJ1-6, the complete variable domain reads DSGVTQTPKHLITATGQRVTLRCSPRSGDLSVYWYQQSLDQGLQFLIQYYNGEERAKGNILERFSAQQFPDLHSELNLSSLELGDSALYFCASSVGADSPLHFGNGTRLTVT.